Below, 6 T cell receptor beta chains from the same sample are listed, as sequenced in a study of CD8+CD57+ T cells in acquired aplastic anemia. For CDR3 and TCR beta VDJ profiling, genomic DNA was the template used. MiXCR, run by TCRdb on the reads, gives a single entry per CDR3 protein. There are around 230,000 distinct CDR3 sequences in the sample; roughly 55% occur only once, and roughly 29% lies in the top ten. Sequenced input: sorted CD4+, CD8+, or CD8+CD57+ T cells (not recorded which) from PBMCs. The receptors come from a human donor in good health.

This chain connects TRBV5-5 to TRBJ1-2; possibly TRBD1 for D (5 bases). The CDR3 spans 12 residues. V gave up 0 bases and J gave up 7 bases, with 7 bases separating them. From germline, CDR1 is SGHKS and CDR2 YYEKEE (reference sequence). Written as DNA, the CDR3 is TGTGCCAGCAGCTTGGCAGGGACTGGCTACACCTTC. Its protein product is CASSLAGTGYTF.

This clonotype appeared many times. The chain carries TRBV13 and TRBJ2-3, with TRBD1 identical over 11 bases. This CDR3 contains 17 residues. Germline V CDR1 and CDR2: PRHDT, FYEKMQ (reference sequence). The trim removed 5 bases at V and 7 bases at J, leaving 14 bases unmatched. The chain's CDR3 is CASSTRTGGPNANTQYF. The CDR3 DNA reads TGTGCCAGCAGCACCCGGACAGGGGGCCCCAATGCTAATACGCAGTATTTT.

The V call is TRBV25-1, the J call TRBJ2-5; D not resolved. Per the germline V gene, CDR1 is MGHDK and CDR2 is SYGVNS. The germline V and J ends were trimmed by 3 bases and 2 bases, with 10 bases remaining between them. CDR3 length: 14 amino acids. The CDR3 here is CASSDGLTQETQYF. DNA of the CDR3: TGTGCCAGCAGTGATGGGCTGACACAAGAGACCCAGTACTTC.

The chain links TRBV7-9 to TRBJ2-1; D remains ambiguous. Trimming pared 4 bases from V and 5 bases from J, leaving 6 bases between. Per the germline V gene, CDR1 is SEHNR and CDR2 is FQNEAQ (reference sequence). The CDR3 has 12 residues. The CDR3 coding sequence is TGTGCCAGCAGCTCCAGGAACAATGAGCAGTTCTTC. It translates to CASSSRNNEQFF.

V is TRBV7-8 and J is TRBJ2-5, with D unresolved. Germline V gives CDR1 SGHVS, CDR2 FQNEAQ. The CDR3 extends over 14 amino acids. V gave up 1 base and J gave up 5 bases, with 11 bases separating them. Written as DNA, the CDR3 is TGTGCCAGCAGCTTAGTAAGTGGTTTGGAGACCCAGTACTTC. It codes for CASSLVSGLETQYF.

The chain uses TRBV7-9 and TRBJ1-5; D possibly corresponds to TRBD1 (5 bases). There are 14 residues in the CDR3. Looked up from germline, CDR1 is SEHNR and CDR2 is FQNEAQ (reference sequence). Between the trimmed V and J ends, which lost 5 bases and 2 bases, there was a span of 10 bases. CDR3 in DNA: TGTGCCAGCAGCCATGGGACGGGCAATCAGCCCCAGCATTTT. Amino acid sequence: CASSHGTGNQPQHF.